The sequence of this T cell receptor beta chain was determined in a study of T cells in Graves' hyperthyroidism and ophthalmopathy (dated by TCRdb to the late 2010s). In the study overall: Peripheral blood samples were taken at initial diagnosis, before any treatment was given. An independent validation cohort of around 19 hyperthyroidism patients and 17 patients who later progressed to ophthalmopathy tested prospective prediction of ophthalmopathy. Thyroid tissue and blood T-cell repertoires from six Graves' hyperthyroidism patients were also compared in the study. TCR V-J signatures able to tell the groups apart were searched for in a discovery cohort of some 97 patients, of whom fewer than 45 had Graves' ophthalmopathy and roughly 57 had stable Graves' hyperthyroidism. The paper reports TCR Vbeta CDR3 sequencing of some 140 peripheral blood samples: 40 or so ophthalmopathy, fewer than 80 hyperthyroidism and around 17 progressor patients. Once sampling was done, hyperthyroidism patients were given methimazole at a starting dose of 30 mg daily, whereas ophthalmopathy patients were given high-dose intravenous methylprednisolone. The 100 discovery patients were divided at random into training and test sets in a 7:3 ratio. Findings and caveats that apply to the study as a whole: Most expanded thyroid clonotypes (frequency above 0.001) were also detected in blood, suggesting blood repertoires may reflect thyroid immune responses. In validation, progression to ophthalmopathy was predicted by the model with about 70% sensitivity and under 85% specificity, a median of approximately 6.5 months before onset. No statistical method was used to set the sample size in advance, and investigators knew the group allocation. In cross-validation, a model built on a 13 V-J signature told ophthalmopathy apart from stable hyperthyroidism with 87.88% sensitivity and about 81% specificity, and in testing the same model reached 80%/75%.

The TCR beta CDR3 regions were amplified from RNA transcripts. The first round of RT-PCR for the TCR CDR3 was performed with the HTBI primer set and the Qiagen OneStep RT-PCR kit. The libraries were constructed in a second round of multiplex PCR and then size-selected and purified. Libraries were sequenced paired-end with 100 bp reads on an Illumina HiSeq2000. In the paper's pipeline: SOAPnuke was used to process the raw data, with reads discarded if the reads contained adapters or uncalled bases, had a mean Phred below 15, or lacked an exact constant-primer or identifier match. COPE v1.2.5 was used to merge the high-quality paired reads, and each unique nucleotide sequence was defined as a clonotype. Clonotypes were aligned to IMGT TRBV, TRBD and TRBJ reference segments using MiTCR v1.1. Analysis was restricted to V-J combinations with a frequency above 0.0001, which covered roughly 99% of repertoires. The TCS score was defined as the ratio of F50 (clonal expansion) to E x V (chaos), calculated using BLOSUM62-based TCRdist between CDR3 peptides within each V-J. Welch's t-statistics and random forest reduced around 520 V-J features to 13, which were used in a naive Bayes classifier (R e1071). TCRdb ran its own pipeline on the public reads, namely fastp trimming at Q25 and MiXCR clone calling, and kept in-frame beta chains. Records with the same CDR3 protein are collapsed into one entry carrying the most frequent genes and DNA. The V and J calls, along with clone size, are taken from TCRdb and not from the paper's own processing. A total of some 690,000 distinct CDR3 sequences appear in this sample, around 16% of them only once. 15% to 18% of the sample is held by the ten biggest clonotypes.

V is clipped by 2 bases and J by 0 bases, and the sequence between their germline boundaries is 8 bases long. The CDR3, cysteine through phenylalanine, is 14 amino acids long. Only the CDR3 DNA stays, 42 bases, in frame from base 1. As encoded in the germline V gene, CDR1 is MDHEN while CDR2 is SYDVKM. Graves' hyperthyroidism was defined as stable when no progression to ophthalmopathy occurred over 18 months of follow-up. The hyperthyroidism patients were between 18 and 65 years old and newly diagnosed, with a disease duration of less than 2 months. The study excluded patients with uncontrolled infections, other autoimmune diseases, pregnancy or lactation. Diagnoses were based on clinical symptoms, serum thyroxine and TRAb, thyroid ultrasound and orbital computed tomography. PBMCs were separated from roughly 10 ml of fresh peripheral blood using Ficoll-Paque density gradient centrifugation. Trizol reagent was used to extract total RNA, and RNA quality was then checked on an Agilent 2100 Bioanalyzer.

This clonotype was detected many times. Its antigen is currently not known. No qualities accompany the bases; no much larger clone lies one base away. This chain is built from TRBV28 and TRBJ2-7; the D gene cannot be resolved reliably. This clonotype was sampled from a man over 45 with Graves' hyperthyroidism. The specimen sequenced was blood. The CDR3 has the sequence CASSLRINSYEQYF. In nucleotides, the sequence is TGTGCCAGCAGTTTACGAATAAACTCCTACGAGCAGTACTTC.